This T cell receptor beta chain is drawn from a study of shared clonotypes between healthy human individuals. On this clone: The same CDR3 is also encoded by other DNA sequences in this sample.

The assay was immunoSEQ multiplex PCR, and TCRdb's table has in-frame clones only and misses some. The sample includes about 1.1 million clones, 78% of them seen just once. The source material was memory CD4+ T cells from PBMCs. Subset in this sample: CD45RA-negative fraction. The TCR comes from a young man in good health. Some clones in this sample may be carry-over from other donors' samples.

The CDR3 DNA reads as TGTGCCAGTAGTAGGGGCACTGGGGCCAACGTCCTGACTTTC. As protein: CASSRGTGANVLTF. The rearrangement uses TRBV19 and TRBJ2-6; D is perhaps TRBD1 (5 bases). The CDR3 spans 14 residues. Trimming took off 4 bases at V and 2 bases at J, with 6 bases between the two ends. Germline V gene sequence: CDR1 LNHDA, CDR2 SQIVND (reference sequence).